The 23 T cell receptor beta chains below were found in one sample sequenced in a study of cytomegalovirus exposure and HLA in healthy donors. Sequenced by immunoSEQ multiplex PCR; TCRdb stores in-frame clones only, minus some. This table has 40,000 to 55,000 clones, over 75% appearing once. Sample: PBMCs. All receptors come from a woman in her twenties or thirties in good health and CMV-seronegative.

The CDR3 sequence: CASSLTGSYEQYF. Here the CDR3 DNA reads TGTGCCAGCAGTTTAACGGGATCCTACGAGCAGTACTTC. The rearrangement links TRBV27 to TRBJ2-7, with TRBD2 as a possible D gene (5 bases). Trimming shortened V by 2 bases and J by 1 base, and 6 bases separated the two germline ends. CDR1 and CDR2 from the germline V gene are MNHEY and SMNVEV (reference sequence). The CDR3 extends over 13 amino acids.

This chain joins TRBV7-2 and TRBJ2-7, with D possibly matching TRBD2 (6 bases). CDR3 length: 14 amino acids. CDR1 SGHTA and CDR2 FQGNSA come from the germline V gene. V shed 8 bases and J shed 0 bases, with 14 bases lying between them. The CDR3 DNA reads TGTGCCAGCGGCCGGCGGGAAGACTCCTACGAGCAGTACTTC. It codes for CASGRREDSYEQYF.

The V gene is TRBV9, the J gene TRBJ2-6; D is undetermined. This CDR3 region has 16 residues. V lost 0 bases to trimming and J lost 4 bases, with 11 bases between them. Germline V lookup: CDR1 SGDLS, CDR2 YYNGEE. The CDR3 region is CASSVDNLAGANVLTF. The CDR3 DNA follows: TGTGCCAGCAGCGTAGACAACCTCGCCGGGGCCAACGTCCTGACTTTC.

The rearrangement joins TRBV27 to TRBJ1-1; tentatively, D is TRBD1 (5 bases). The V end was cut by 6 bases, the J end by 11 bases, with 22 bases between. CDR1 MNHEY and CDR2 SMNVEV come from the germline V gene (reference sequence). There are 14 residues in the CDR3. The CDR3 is CASSGFGGSLKAFF. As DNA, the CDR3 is TGTGCCAGCAGCGGGTTTGGGGGGTCCTTGAAGGCTTTCTTT.

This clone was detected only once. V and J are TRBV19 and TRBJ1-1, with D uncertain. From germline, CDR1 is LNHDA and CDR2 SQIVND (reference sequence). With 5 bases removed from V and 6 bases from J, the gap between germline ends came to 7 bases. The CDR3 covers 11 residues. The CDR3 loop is CASSLGAEAFF. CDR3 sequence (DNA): TGTGCCAGTAGTTTAGGCGCTGAAGCTTTCTTT.

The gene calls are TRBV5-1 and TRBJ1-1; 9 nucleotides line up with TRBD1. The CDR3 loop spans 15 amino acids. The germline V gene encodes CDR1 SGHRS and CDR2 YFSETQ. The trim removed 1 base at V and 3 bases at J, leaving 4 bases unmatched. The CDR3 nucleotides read TGCGCCAGCAGCTTGATAGGACAGGGGTACACTGAAGCTTTCTTT. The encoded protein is CASSLIGQGYTEAFF.

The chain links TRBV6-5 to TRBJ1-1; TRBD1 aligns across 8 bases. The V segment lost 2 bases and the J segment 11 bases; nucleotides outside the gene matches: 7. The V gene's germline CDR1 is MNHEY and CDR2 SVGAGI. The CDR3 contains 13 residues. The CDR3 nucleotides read TGTGCCAGCAGTTACCGACAGGGGAGGGCCGCTTTCTTT. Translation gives CASSYRQGRAAFF.

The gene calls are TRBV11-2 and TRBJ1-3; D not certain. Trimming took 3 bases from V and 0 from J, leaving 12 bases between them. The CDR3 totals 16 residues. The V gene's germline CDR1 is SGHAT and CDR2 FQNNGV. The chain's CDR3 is CASSFVSGNSGNTIYF. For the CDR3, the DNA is TGTGCCAGCAGCTTTGTGTCAGGCAACTCTGGAAACACCATATATTTT. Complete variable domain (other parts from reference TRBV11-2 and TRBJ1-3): EAGVAQSPRYKIIEKRQSVAFWCNPISGHATLYWYQQILGQGPKLLIQFQNNGVVDDSQLPKDRFSAERLKGVDSTLKIQPAKLEDSAVYLCASSFVSGNSGNTIYFGEGSWLTVV.

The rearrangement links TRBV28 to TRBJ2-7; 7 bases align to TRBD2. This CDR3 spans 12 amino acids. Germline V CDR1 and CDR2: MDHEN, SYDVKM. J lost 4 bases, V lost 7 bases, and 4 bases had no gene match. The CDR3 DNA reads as TGTGCCAGCACAGCGGGGCTTTACGAGCAGTACTTC. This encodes CASTAGLYEQYF. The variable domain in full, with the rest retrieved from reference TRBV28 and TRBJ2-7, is DVKVTQSSRYLVKRTGEKVFLECVQDMDHENMFWYRQDPGLGLRLIYFSYDVKMKEKGDIPEGYSVSREKKERFSLILESASTNQTSMYLCASTAGLYEQYFGPGTRLTVT.

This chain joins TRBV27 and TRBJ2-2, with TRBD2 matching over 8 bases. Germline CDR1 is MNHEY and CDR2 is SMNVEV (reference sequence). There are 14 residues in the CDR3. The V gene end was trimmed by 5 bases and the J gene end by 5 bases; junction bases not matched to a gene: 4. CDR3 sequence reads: CASSPPGGTGELFF. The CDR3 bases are TGTGCCAGCAGTCCGCCGGGAGGGACCGGGGAGCTGTTTTTT.

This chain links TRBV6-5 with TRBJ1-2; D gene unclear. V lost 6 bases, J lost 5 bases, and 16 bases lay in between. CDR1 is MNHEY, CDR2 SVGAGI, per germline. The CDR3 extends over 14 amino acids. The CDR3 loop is CASSPPGFTYGYTF. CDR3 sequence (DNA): TGTGCCAGCAGCCCCCCGGGATTCACATATGGCTACACCTTC.

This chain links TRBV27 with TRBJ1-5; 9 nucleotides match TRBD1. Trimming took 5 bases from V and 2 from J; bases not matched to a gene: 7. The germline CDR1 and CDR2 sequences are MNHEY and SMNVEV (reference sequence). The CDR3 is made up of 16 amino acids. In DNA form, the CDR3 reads TGTGCCAGCAGTCCCGGGACAGGGTTTGGCAATCAGCCCCAGCATTTT. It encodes CASSPGTGFGNQPQHF.

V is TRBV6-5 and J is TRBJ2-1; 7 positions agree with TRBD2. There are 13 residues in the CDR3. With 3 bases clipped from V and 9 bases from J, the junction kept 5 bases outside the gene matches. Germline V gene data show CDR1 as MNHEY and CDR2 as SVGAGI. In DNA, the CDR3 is TGTGCCAGCAGTTATTTTGGGGGGGGTGAGCAGTTCTTC. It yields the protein CASSYFGGGEQFF.

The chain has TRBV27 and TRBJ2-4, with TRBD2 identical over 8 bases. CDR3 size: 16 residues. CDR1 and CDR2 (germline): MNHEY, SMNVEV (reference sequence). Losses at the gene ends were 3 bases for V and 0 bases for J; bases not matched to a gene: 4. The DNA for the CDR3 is TGTGCCAGCAGTTTGTCGAGCGGGGGAGCCAAAAACATTCAGTACTTC. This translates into CASSLSSGGAKNIQYF.

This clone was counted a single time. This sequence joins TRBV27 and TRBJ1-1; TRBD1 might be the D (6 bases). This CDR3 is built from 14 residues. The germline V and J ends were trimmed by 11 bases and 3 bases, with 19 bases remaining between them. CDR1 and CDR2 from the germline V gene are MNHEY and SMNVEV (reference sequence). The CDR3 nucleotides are TGTGCCTGTGGGCTCAGGGGTGGGGACACTGAAGCTTTCTTT. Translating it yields CACGLRGGDTEAFF.

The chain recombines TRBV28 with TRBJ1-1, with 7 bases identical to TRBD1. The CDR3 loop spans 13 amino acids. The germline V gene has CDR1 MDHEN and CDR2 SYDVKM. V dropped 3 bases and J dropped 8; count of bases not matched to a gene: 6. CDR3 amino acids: CASSFFAQGEAFF. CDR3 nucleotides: TGTGCCAGCAGTTTTTTCGCACAGGGGGAAGCTTTCTTT.

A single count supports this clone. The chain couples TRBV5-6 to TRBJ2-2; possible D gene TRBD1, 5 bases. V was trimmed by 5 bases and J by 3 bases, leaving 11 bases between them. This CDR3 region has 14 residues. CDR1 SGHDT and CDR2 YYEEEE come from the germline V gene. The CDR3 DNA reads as TGTGCCAGCAGTCCCCAGGGTTACACCGGGGAGCTGTTTTTT. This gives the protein CASSPQGYTGELFF.

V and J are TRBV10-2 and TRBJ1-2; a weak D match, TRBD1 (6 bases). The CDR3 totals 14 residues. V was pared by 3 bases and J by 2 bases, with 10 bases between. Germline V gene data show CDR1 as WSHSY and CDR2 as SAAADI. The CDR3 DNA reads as TGCGCCAGCAGTGAAACAGGGCGGAACTATGGCTACACCTTC. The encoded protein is CASSETGRNYGYTF.

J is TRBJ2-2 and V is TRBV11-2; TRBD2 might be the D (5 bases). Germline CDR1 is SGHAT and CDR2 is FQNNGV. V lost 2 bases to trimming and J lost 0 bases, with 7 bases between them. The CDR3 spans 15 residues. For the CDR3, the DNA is TGTGCCAGCAGCTTAACTAGAGCGAACACCGGGGAGCTGTTTTTT. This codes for CASSLTRANTGELFF.

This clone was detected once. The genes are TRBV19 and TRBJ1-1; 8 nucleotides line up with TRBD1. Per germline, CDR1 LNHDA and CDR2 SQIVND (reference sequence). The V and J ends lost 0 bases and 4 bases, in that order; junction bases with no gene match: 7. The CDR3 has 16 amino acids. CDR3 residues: CASSIDRGLVPTEAFF. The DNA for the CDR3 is TGTGCCAGTAGTATAGACAGGGGGCTCGTTCCCACTGAAGCTTTCTTT.

The CDR3 spells CASSPDYVNEQFF. The CDR3 region has the DNA TGTGCCAGCAGCCCGGACTATGTCAATGAGCAGTTCTTC. The genes are TRBV7-8 and TRBJ2-1, with D perhaps TRBD2 (6 bases). Trimming removed 5 bases at V and 6 bases at J, with 11 bases between. This CDR3 has 13 amino acids. CDR1 and CDR2 from the germline V gene are SGHVS and FQNEAQ.

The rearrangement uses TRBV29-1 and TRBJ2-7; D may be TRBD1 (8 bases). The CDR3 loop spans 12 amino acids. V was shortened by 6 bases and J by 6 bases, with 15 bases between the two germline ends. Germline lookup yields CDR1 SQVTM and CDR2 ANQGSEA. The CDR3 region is CSVAGQVGEQYF. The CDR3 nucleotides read TGCAGCGTAGCGGGACAGGTGGGCGAGCAGTACTTC.

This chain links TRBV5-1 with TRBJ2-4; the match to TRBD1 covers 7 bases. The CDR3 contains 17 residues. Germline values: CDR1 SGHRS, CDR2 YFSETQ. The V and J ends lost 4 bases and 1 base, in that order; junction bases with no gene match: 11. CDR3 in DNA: TGCGCCAGCAGCCCTATGACAGGGCCGGATGCCAAAAACATTCAGTACTTC. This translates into CASSPMTGPDAKNIQYF.